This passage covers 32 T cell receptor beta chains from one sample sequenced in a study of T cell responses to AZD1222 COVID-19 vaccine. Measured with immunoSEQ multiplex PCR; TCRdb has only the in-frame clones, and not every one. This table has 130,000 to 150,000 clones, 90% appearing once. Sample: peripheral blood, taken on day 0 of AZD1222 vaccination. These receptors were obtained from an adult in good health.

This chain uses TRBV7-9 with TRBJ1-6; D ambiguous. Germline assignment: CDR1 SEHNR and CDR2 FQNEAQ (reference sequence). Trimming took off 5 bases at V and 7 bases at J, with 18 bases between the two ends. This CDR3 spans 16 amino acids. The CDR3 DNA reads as TGTGCCAGCAGCCCTTTTGGGAATTGGGGAAATTCACCCCTCCACTTT. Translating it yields CASSPFGNWGNSPLHF.

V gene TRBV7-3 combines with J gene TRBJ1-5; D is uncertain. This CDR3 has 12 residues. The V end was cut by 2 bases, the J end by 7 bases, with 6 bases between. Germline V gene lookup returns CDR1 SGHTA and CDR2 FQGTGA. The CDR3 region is CASSLPNQPQHF. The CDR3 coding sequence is TGTGCCAGCAGCTTACCGAACCAGCCCCAGCATTTT.

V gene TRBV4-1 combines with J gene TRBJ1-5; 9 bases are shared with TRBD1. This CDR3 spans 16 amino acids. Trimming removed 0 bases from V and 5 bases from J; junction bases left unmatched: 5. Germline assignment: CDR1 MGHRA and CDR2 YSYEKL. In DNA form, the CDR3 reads TGCGCCAGCAGCCAAGAAATCAACAGGGGGCATCAGCCCCAGCATTTT. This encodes CASSQEINRGHQPQHF.

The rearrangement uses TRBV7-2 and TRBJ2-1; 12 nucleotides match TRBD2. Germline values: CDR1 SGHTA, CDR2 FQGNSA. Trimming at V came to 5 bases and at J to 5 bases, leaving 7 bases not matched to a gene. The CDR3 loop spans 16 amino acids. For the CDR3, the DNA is TGTGCCAGCAGCCGGACGGGACTAGCGGGCGACAATGAGCAGTTCTTC. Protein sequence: CASSRTGLAGDNEQFF.

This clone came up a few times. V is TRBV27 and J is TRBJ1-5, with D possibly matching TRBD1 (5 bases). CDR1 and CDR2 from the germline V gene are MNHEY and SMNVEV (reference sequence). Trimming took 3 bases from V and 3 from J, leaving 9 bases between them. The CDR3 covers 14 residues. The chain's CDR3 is CASSFQGFNQPQHF. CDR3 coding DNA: TGTGCCAGCAGTTTTCAGGGTTTCAATCAGCCCCAGCATTTT.

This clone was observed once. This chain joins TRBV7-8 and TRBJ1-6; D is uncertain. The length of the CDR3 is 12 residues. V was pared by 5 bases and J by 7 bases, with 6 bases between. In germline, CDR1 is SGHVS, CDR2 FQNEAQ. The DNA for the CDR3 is TGTGCCAGCAGCACGGGAAATTCACCCCTCCACTTT. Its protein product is CASSTGNSPLHF.

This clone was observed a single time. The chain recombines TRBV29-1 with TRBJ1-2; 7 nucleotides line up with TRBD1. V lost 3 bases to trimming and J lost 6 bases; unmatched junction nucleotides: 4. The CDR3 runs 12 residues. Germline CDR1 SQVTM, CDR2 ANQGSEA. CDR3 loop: CSVDEGAHGYTF. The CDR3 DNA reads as TGCAGCGTTGATGAGGGGGCACATGGCTACACCTTC.

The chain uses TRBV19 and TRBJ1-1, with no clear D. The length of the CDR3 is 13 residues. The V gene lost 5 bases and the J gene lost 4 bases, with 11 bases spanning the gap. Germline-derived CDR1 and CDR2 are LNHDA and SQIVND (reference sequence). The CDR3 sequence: CASSPSIVTEAFF. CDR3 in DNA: TGTGCCAGTAGTCCCTCGATAGTCACTGAAGCTTTCTTT.

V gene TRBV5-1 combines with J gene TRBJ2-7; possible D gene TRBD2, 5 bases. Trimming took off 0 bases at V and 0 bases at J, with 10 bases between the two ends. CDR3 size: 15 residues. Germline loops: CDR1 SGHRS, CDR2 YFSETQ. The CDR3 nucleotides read TGCGCCAGCAGCTTGGGCGCGGGTGCCTCCTACGAGCAGTACTTC. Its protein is CASSLGAGASYEQYF.

The CDR3 DNA reads as TGTGCCAGCAGCCAAGCGGGGGGGCACTCCTACGAGCAGTACTTC. Its translation: CASSQAGGHSYEQYF. The chain employs TRBV3-1 (or the pseudogene TRBV3-2) and TRBJ2-7, with TRBD2 identical over 8 bases. The CDR3 consists of 15 residues. The germline V gene has CDR1 LGHDT and CDR2 YNNKEL (reference sequence). J gave up 0 bases and V 1 base, and 2 bases lay outside the gene matches.

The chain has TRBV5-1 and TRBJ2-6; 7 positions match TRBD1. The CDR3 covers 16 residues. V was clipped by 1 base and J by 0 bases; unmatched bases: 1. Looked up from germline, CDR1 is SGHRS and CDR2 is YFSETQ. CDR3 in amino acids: CASSLTGVSGANVLTF. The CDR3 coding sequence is TGCGCCAGCAGCTTGACAGGGGTCTCTGGGGCCAACGTCCTGACTTTC.

In DNA form, the CDR3 reads TGTGCCAGCAGTTCCACAGAAAGGATGGATCGGGAGCAGTTCTTC. This translates into CASSSTERMDREQFF. This chain connects TRBV27 to TRBJ2-1; D call uncertain. V was cut by 4 bases and J by 10 bases, with 20 bases left in between. Germline CDR1 MNHEY, CDR2 SMNVEV (reference sequence). The CDR3 length is 15 residues.

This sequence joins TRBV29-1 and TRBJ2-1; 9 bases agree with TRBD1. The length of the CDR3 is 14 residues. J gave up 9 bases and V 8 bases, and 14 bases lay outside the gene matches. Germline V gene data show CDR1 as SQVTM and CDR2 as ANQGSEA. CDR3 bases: TGCAGCCTGATGGACAGGGGTCAATTTAGTGAGCAGTTCTTC. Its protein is CSLMDRGQFSEQFF.

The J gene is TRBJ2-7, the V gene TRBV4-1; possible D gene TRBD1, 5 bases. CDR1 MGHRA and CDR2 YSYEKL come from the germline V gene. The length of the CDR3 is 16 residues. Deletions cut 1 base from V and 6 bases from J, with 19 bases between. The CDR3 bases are TGCGCCAGCAGCCAAGTGGACATGGGGTTCGTGGGCGAGCAGTACTTC. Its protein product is CASSQVDMGFVGEQYF.

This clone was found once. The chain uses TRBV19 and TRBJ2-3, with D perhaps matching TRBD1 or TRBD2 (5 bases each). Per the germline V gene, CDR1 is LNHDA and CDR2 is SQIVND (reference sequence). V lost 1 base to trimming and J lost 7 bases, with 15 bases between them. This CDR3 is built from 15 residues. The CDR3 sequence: CASSIVGVRSYTQYF. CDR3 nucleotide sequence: TGTGCCAGTAGTATAGTGGGGGTGCGTTCATATACGCAGTATTTT.

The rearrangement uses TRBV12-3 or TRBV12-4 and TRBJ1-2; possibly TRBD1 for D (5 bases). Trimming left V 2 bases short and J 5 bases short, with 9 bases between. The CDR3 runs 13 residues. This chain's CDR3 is CASSLQGRYGYTF. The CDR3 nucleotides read TGTGCCAGCAGTTTACAGGGACGATATGGCTACACCTTC.

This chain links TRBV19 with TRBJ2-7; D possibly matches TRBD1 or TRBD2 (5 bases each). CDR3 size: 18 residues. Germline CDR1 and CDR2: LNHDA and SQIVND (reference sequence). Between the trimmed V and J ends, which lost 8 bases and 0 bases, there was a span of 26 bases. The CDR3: CASSNPRARDAGSYEQYF. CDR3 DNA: TGTGCCAGTTCCAACCCTAGGGCACGGGACGCCGGCTCCTACGAGCAGTACTTC.

CDR3 in DNA: TGTGCCAGCAGTTTATCGGCTAGAGGCGTGGCAGATACGCAGTATTTT. Its protein is CASSLSARGVADTQYF. The V and J genes are TRBV27 and TRBJ2-3; unclear D gene. CDR3 length equals 16 residues. Trimming pared 0 bases from V and 4 bases from J, leaving 14 bases between. Germline loops: CDR1 MNHEY, CDR2 SMNVEV (reference sequence).

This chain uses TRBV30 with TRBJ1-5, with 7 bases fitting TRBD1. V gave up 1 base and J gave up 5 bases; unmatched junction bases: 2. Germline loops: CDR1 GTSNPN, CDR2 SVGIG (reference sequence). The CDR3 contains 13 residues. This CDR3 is CAWSADRDQPQHF. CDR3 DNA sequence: TGTGCCTGGAGTGCTGACAGGGATCAGCCCCAGCATTTT.

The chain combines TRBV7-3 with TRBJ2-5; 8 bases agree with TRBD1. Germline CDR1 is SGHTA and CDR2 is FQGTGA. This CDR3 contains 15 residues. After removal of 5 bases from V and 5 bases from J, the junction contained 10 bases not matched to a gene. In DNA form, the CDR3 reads TGTGCCAGCAGCCTCGACCCGCACAGGGGGGAGACCCAGTACTTC. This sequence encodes CASSLDPHRGETQYF. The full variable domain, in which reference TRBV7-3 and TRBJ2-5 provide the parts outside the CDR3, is GAGVSQTPSNKVTEKGKYVELRCDPISGHTALYWYRQSLGQGPEFLIYFQGTGAADDSGLPNDRFFAVRPEGSVSTLKIQRTERGDSAVYLCASSLDPHRGETQYFGPGTRLLVL.

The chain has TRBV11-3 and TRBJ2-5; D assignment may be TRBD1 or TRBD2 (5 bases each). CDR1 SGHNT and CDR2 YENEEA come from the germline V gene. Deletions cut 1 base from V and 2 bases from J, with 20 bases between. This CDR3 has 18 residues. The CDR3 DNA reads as TGTGCCAGCAGCTTAGGAGGGATTGGGGCGTTGGGGCAAGAGACCCAGTACTTC. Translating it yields CASSLGGIGALGQETQYF. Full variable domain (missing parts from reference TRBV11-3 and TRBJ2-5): EAGVVQSPRYKIIEKKQPVAFWCNPISGHNTLYWYLQNLGQGPELLIRYENEEAVDDSQLPKDRFSAERLKGVDSTLKIQPAELGDSAVYLCASSLGGIGALGQETQYFGPGTRLLVL.

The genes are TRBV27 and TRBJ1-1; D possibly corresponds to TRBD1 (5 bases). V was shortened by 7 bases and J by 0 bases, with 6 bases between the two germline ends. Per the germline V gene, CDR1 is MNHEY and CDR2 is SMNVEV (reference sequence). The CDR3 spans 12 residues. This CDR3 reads CASTGVNTEAFF. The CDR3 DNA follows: TGTGCCAGCACGGGGGTGAACACTGAAGCTTTCTTT.

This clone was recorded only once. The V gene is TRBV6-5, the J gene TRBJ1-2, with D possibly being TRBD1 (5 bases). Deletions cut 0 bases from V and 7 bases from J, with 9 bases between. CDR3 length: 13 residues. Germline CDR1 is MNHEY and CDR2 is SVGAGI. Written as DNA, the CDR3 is TGTGCCAGCAGTTACTCGATGGGGGGTGGCTACACCTTC. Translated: CASSYSMGGGYTF.

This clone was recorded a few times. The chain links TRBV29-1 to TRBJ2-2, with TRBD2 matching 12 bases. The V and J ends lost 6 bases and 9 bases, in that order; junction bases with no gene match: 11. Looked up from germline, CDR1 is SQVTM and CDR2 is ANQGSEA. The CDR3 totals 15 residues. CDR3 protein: CSVTGLAGRGRELFF. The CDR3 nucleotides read TGCAGCGTGACAGGACTAGCGGGAAGGGGCAGGGAGCTGTTTTTT.

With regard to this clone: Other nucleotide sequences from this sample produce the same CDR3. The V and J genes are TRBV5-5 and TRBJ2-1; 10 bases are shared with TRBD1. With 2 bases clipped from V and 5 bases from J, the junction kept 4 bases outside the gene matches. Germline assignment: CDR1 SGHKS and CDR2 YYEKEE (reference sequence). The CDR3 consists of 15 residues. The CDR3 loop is CASSFRGQGNNEQFF. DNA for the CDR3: TGTGCCAGCAGCTTTAGGGGACAGGGGAACAATGAGCAGTTCTTC.

This CDR3 reads CASSLMADGTEAFF. The CDR3 nucleotides read TGTGCCAGCAGCTTAATGGCCGATGGAACTGAAGCTTTCTTT. This chain joins TRBV7-9 and TRBJ1-1; D is uncertain. Germline lookup yields CDR1 SEHNR and CDR2 FQNEAQ (reference sequence). The germline V and J ends were trimmed by 2 bases and 5 bases, with 12 bases remaining between them. The CDR3 totals 14 residues.

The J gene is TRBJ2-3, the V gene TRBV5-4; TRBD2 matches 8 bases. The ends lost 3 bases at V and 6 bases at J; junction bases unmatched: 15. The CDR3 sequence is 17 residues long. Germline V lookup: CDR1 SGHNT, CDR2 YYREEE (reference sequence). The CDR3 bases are TGTGCCAGCAGCTCGGTAGGAGGTAGCGGGATGGGGGATACGCAGTATTTT. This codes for CASSSVGGSGMGDTQYF.

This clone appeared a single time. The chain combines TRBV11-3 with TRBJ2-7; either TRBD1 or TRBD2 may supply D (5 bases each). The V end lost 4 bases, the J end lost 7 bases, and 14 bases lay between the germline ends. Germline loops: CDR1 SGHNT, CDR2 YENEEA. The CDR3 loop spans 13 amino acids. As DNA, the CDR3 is TGTGCCAGCAGCTACCCGGGACGACGAGAGCAGTACTTC. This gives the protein CASSYPGRREQYF. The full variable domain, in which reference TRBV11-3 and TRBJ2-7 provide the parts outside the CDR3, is EAGVVQSPRYKIIEKKQPVAFWCNPISGHNTLYWYLQNLGQGPELLIRYENEEAVDDSQLPKDRFSAERLKGVDSTLKIQPAELGDSAVYLCASSYPGRREQYFGPGTRLTVT.

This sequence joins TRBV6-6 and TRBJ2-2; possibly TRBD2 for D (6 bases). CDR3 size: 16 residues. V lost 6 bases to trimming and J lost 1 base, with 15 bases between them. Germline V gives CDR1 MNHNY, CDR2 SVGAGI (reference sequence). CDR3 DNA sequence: TGTGCCAGCAGCCGGGGGAAGGGGCAGAACACCGGGGAGCTGTTTTTT. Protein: CASSRGKGQNTGELFF.

The DNA of the CDR3 is TGTGCCAGCAGCCCGTACAACATGAACACTGAAGCTTTCTTT. The encoded protein is CASSPYNMNTEAFF. V and J are TRBV7-2 and TRBJ1-1; no reliable D call. CDR3 length: 14 residues. V lost 5 bases, J lost 0 bases, and 10 bases lay in between. The germline CDR1 and CDR2 sequences are SGHTA and FQGNSA.

The CDR3 reads CASSIPGVNTGELFF. The CDR3 DNA is TGTGCCAGTAGTATTCCAGGTGTTAACACCGGGGAGCTGTTTTTT. The chain combines TRBV19 with TRBJ2-2; D call uncertain. The V gene's germline CDR1 is LNHDA and CDR2 SQIVND (reference sequence). The V end was cut by 3 bases, the J end by 2 bases, with 10 bases between. The CDR3 covers 15 residues. Combining the CDR3 with reference TRBV19 and TRBJ2-2 gives the whole variable domain DGGITQSPKYLFRKEGQNVTLSCEQNLNHDAMYWYRQDPGQGLRLIYYSQIVNDFQKGDIAEGYSVSREKKESFPLTVTSAQKNPTAFYLCASSIPGVNTGELFFGEGSRLTVL.

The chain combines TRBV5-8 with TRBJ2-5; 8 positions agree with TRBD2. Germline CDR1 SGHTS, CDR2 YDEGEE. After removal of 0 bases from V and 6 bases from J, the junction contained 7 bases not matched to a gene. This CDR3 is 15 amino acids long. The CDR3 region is CASSLEGGLAKTQYF. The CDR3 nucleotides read TGTGCCAGCAGCTTGGAAGGCGGACTAGCAAAGACCCAGTACTTC.